This TCR beta chain was recorded in a study of T cell repertoires in cytomegalovirus infection. The table lists this clonotype with many counts. TCRdb reprocessed the reads with MiXCR, giving one entry per CDR3 protein. This table has approximately 250,000 distinct CDR3 sequences, around 6.2% appearing once. V lost 0 bases and J lost 1, with 4 bases in between. CDR1 and CDR2 from the germline V gene are MNHEY and SVGEGT. The CDR3 runs 13 residues. The genes are TRBV6-2 or TRBV6-3 and TRBJ2-7; unclear D gene. The receptor's source is a human donor in good health (CMV status not recorded). Some clones in this sample may be carry-over from other donors' samples. Sequencing used PBMCs. Written as DNA, the CDR3 is TGTGCCAGCAGTTACTCGAGATCCTACGAGCAGTACTTC. This encodes CASSYSRSYEQYF.